This T cell receptor (beta chain) derives from a study of cytomegalovirus exposure and HLA in healthy donors. For the study at large: In an early release, HLA-typed donors contributed 77 million or so unique TCR sequences. Of more than 350 genotyped donors, about 81% clustered with self-reported Caucasian donors.

CDR3 size: 15 residues. The ends lost 5 bases at V and 8 bases at J; junction bases unmatched: 11. The germline V gene encodes CDR1 MNHNS and CDR2 SASEGT. Whole-study results and caveats: Cytomegalovirus association was listed for roughly 160 TCR beta chains. The authors excluded some V segments, including TRBV6-2 and TRBV6-3, as indistinguishable.

Points on this clone: Antigen unknown.

A multiplex PCR was run with 60 Vbeta primers and 13 Jbeta primers. Method: immunoSEQ multiplex PCR; TCRdb's copy keeps in-frame clones and lacks some. The sample carries about 130,000 clones, approximately 74% recorded once. The sequence came from a man aged 35 to 55 in good health and CMV-seropositive. The genes are TRBV6-1 and TRBJ1-2, with 10 bases fitting TRBD1. Sequenced sample: PBMCs. CDR3 sequence: CASSSGTGETIGYTF. The CDR3 DNA is TGTGCCAGCAGTTCCGGGACAGGGGAGACGATCGGCTACACCTTC.